This T cell receptor beta chain was profiled in a study of blood T cell repertoires in COVID-19. As for the study in general: Acute and convalescent COVID-19 samples came from the United States, Italy and Spain.

Assay: immunoSEQ multiplex PCR; the TCRdb copy retains only in-frame clones and omits some. The repertoire has approximately 190,000 clones, around 79% of them found once; the top ten carry around a sixth. The CDR3 is 16 residues long. Sequenced sample: peripheral blood. The source is a man aged 55 to 69 with active or convalescent COVID-19. V gene TRBV21-1 combines with J gene TRBJ2-1; the table's D call, TRBD2, was not checked against the DNA. TRBV21-1 corresponds to a pseudogene. CDR3 nucleotide sequence: TGTGCCAGCAGTCCCGTCCTAGCGGGAAGGTGGAATGAGCAGTTCTTC. Translating it yields CASSPVLAGRWNEQFF.